The source of this T cell receptor beta chain is a study of identical twins. Findings and limits, study-wide: Compared with unrelated sharing, twin-shared out-of-frame alpha sequences had more low-probability sequences.

The cDNA had a unique molecular identifier and a template-switch universal primer site. TCRdb reprocessed the 5' RACE reads with MiXCR, giving one entry per CDR3 protein. The table lists roughly 350,000 distinct CDR3 sequences, 9% to 15% of them singletons. Note on this clonotype: Antigen unknown.

These same data were also listed under a study on yellow fever vaccine responses in identical twins. As reported in that work: Reportedly, twins' vaccine T cell responses looked partly convergent and partly personalized.

The clonotype comes from a woman between 18 and 30 years old in good health. The sample was CD8+ T cells sorted from blood.

CDR3: CASSPGSNEQFF. The CDR3 bases are TGTGCCAGCAGCCCTGGTTCCAATGAGCAGTTCTTC. This chain uses TRBV7-9 with TRBJ2-1; D remains ambiguous. The ends were cut back, 5 bases at V and 6 bases at J, with 8 bases in the middle. The CDR3 is 12 residues long. Per germline, CDR1 SEHNR and CDR2 FQNEAQ (reference sequence). Variable domain in full (rest from reference TRBV7-9 and TRBJ2-1): DTGVSQNPRHKITKRGQNVTFRCDPISEHNRLYWYRQTLGQGPEFLTYFQNEAQLEKSRLLSDRFSAERPKGSFSTLEIQRTEQGDSAMYLCASSPGSNEQFFGPGTRLTVL.